A single sample gave rise to the 26 T cell receptor beta chains below, sequenced in a study of blood T cell repertoires in COVID-19. Profiled with immunoSEQ multiplex PCR; TCRdb holds only in-frame clones, not every one. The sample yields 200,000 to 250,000 clones, 80% to 85% seen once. The sample taken for sequencing was PBMCs or T cells enriched from blood (not recorded which). Receptor source: a woman between 50 and 59 years old with acute COVID-19.

The J gene is TRBJ1-1, the V gene TRBV3-1 (or the pseudogene TRBV3-2), with TRBD1 as a possible D gene (5 bases). Germline V CDR1 and CDR2: LGHDT, YNNKEL (reference sequence). Trimming took off 1 base at V and 3 bases at J, with 9 bases between the two ends. The CDR3 sequence is 14 residues long. The chain's CDR3 is CASSQVQGDTEAFF. CDR3 coding DNA: TGTGCCAGCAGCCAAGTGCAGGGCGACACTGAAGCTTTCTTT.

The chain combines TRBV18 with TRBJ1-6, with D maybe TRBD1 (6 bases). Germline lookup yields CDR1 KGHSH and CDR2 LQKENI. The CDR3 has 15 residues. The V gene lost 2 bases and the J gene lost 7 bases, with 12 bases spanning the gap. The CDR3 region is CASSPNRVGNSPLHF. CDR3 sequence (DNA): TGTGCCAGCTCACCAAACAGGGTGGGGAATTCACCCCTCCACTTT. Full variable domain (missing parts from reference TRBV18 and TRBJ1-6): NAGVMQNPRHLVRRRGQEARLRCSPMKGHSHVYWYRQLPEEGLKFMVYLQKENIIDESGMPKERFSAEFPKEGPSILRIQQVVRGDSAAYFCASSPNRVGNSPLHFGNGTRLTVT.

The chain recombines TRBV10-3 with TRBJ2-1; D may be TRBD2 (7 bases). The CDR3 runs to 17 residues. The germline V gene encodes CDR1 ENHRY and CDR2 SYGVKD. The V end was cut by 2 bases, the J end by 7 bases, with 21 bases between. This chain's CDR3 is CAISEGAGEGNRNEQFF. In DNA, the CDR3 is TGTGCCATCAGTGAGGGGGCAGGGGAGGGTAATCGGAATGAGCAGTTCTTC.

This chain links TRBV28 with TRBJ2-2; TRBD2 is a possible D gene (6 bases). The V and J ends lost 5 bases and 5 bases respectively, with 12 bases between them. CDR3 length: 14 residues. CDR1 is MDHEN and CDR2 is SYDVKM in the germline V gene. CDR3 amino acids: CASSLLGGTGELFF. CDR3 bases: TGTGCCAGCAGTCTCTTGGGGGGAACCGGGGAGCTGTTTTTT. The variable domain in full, with the rest retrieved from reference TRBV28 and TRBJ2-2, is DVKVTQSSRYLVKRTGEKVFLECVQDMDHENMFWYRQDPGLGLRLIYFSYDVKMKEKGDIPEGYSVSREKKERFSLILESASTNQTSMYLCASSLLGGTGELFFGEGSRLTVL.

This chain links TRBV21-1 with TRBJ2-1; the D segment call TRBD1 is taken from the table without a DNA check. TRBV21-1 is reported as a pseudogene. The length of the CDR3 is 15 residues. The CDR3 nucleotides are TGTGCCAGCAGCCAACAGGCTAGGTTCAACAATGAGCAGTTCTTC. It encodes CASSQQARFNNEQFF.

The genes are TRBV7-2 and TRBJ1-6; D remains ambiguous. The germline V and J ends were trimmed by 3 bases and 0 bases, with 12 bases remaining between them. The CDR3 covers 17 residues. CDR1 is SGHTA, CDR2 FQGNSA, per germline. In DNA, the CDR3 is TGTGCCAGCAGCTTTGGACTGGCGAGCTCCTATAATTCACCCCTCCACTTT. Amino acids: CASSFGLASSYNSPLHF.

The chain is built from TRBV10-1 and TRBJ2-7; perhaps TRBD1 as D (5 bases). Germline loops: CDR1 WNHNN, CDR2 SYGVQD (reference sequence). The CDR3 covers 15 residues. V was trimmed by 0 bases and J by 0 bases, leaving 9 bases between them. CDR3: CASSESDRPSYEQYF. CDR3 sequence (DNA): TGCGCCAGCAGTGAGTCTGACAGACCCTCCTACGAGCAGTACTTC.

The chain combines TRBV28 with TRBJ1-6; D perhaps matches TRBD1 (6 bases). This CDR3 comprises 14 residues. Trimming removed 5 bases from V and 8 bases from J, with 13 bases in between. The germline V gene encodes CDR1 MDHEN and CDR2 SYDVKM. The chain's CDR3 is CASSEAGEHSPLHF. CDR3 in DNA: TGTGCCAGCAGTGAGGCAGGGGAACATTCACCCCTCCACTTT.

The CDR3 nucleotides read TGCGCCAGCAGCGTCATAGCGGGGGCTTCTACAGATACGCAGTATTTT. Its protein is CASSVIAGASTDTQYF. The chain links TRBV5-1 to TRBJ2-3, with 9 bases matching TRBD2. V lost 4 bases and J lost 3; bases outside the gene matches: 9. Germline V gene sequence: CDR1 SGHRS, CDR2 YFSETQ. CDR3 size: 16 residues.

The J gene is TRBJ1-5, the V gene TRBV12-5; D might be TRBD1 (5 bases). CDR1 is LGHNT and CDR2 is FRNRAP in the germline V gene. The length of the CDR3 is 17 residues. Between the trimmed V and J ends, which lost 6 bases and 0 bases, there was a span of 18 bases. As DNA, the CDR3 is TGTGCTAGTGGCCACGAAACCCCGGGACTTAGCAATCAGCCCCAGCATTTT. Translated: CASGHETPGLSNQPQHF. Supplemented by reference TRBV12-5 and TRBJ1-5, the full variable domain reads DARVTQTPRHKVTEMGQEVTMRCQPILGHNTVFWYRQTMMQGLELLAYFRNRAPLDDSGMPKDRFSAEMPDATLATLKIQPSEPRDSAVYFCASGHETPGLSNQPQHFGDGTRLSIL.

The chain joins TRBV7-9 to TRBJ2-7; D is perhaps TRBD1 (5 bases). Trimming cost V 1 base and J 5 bases, with 15 bases left between them. CDR3 length equals 15 residues. CDR1 is SEHNR, CDR2 FQNEAQ, per germline (reference sequence). CDR3 sequence (DNA): TGTGCCAGCAGCTTAGGTGGGCCCACAGGACACGAGCAGTACTTC. Amino acids: CASSLGGPTGHEQYF.

The chain couples TRBV28 to TRBJ1-4; D remains unclear. CDR3 size: 15 residues. Germline V gives CDR1 MDHEN, CDR2 SYDVKM. V shed 2 bases and J shed 5 bases, with 12 bases lying between them. CDR3 nucleotide sequence: TGTGCCAGCAGTTTACCAACCCAGGCGAATGAAAAACTGTTTTTT. The encoded protein is CASSLPTQANEKLFF.

The chain is built from TRBV11-2 and TRBJ2-3; D is possibly TRBD2 (6 bases). With 5 bases removed from V and 0 bases from J, the gap between germline ends came to 21 bases. Per the germline V gene, CDR1 is SGHAT and CDR2 is FQNNGV. This CDR3 contains 18 residues. DNA for the CDR3: TGTGCCAGCAGCGCGGGACTCAATAGCAACCCTAGCACAGATACGCAGTATTTT. Translated, it gives CASSAGLNSNPSTDTQYF.

The chain links TRBV23-1 to TRBJ2-2; D not resolved. TRBV23-1 is assigned to the ORF class and has an uncertain function. This CDR3 spans 15 amino acids. Trimming stripped 0 bases from V and 2 bases from J, with 7 bases between. The CDR3 sequence: CASSQSAKNTGELFF. DNA of the CDR3: TGCGCCAGCAGTCAATCAGCAAAAAACACCGGGGAGCTGTTTTTT.

The count of this clone is one. The V and J genes are TRBV15 and TRBJ1-2; 11 bases are a match to TRBD1. CDR1 LNHNV and CDR2 YYDKDF come from the germline V gene (reference sequence). This CDR3 region has 15 residues. V was clipped by 3 bases and J by 6 bases; unmatched bases: 6. CDR3 nucleotide sequence: TGTGCCACCAGCAGGCTGGACAGGGGGCTGGATGGCTACACCTTC. It is translated as CATSRLDRGLDGYTF.

The rearrangement uses TRBV24-1 and TRBJ2-2, with TRBD1 identical over 9 bases. J gave up 5 bases and V 6 bases, and 6 bases lay outside the gene matches. The CDR3 has 15 amino acids. Looked up from germline, CDR1 is KGHDR and CDR2 is SFDVKD. CDR3 DNA: TGTGCCACCAGTCTGGGACAGGGAGCGACCGGGGAGCTGTTTTTT. It encodes CATSLGQGATGELFF.

This sequence joins TRBV11-3 and TRBJ2-5, with 9 bases aligning to TRBD2. CDR3 length: 16 amino acids. Per the germline V gene, CDR1 is SGHNT and CDR2 is YENEEA. The ends lost 3 bases at V and 4 bases at J; junction bases unmatched: 9. In DNA form, the CDR3 reads TGTGCCAGCAGCTTGCGCGGGACTAGCTTCGGAGAGACCCAGTACTTC. Residues: CASSLRGTSFGETQYF. Complete variable domain (other parts from reference TRBV11-3 and TRBJ2-5): EAGVVQSPRYKIIEKKQPVAFWCNPISGHNTLYWYLQNLGQGPELLIRYENEEAVDDSQLPKDRFSAERLKGVDSTLKIQPAELGDSAVYLCASSLRGTSFGETQYFGPGTRLLVL.

This clone was observed once. The V call is TRBV5-1, the J call TRBJ2-3; D may be TRBD2 (6 bases). CDR1 and CDR2 (germline): SGHRS, YFSETQ. This CDR3 has 12 amino acids. The ends were cut back, 4 bases at V and 8 bases at J, with 11 bases in the middle. CDR3 nucleotides: TGCGCCAGCAGCCCCCCCGGGGGTACGCAGTATTTT. Amino acid sequence: CASSPPGGTQYF.

The table lists this clone with a few counts. J is TRBJ2-3 and V is TRBV11-3; no definite D call. Per germline, CDR1 SGHNT and CDR2 YENEEA. The CDR3 extends over 16 amino acids. Trimming removed 1 base from V and 1 base from J, with 12 bases in between. The CDR3 sequence is CASSLVASRGTDTQYF. CDR3 nucleotides: TGTGCCAGCAGCTTAGTGGCGAGTCGGGGCACAGATACGCAGTATTTT.

The chain has TRBV19 and TRBJ2-3, with 7 bases that match TRBD2. With 6 bases clipped from V and 2 bases from J, the junction kept 11 bases outside the gene matches. The CDR3 is made up of 16 amino acids. CDR1 and CDR2 (germline): LNHDA, SQIVND (reference sequence). This chain's CDR3 is CASRDRGGSHTDTQYF. The CDR3 nucleotides are TGTGCCAGTAGAGATCGCGGGGGTTCACACACAGATACGCAGTATTTT.

Comments on this clone: Other DNA sequences within the sample encode an identical CDR3. V gene TRBV7-9 combines with J gene TRBJ1-3; D uncertain. V was clipped by 5 bases and J by 0 bases, with 5 bases between them. CDR1 SEHNR and CDR2 FQNEAQ come from the germline V gene (reference sequence). The CDR3 has 13 residues. The CDR3 spells CASSLSSGNTIYF. Written as DNA, the CDR3 is TGTGCCAGCAGCCTAAGCTCTGGAAACACCATATATTTT.

The chain recombines TRBV4-1 with TRBJ1-1; D possibly corresponds to TRBD1 (5 bases). The CDR3 has 14 amino acids. Germline V gene data show CDR1 as MGHRA and CDR2 as YSYEKL. Trimming removed 2 bases at V and 4 bases at J, with 11 bases between. CDR3 loop: CASSQIGEVTEAFF. In DNA form, the CDR3 reads TGCGCCAGCAGCCAAATAGGGGAGGTCACTGAAGCTTTCTTT.

The sample holds one count of this clone. The chain couples TRBV29-1 to TRBJ2-7, with 9 positions matching TRBD1. The CDR3 runs to 17 residues. With V trimmed by 0 bases and J by 1 base, 10 bases remained unmatched. Germline assignment: CDR1 SQVTM and CDR2 ANQGSEA. CDR3 residues: CSVEDFGTGYWSYEQYF. For the CDR3, the DNA is TGCAGCGTTGAAGATTTTGGGACAGGGTATTGGTCCTACGAGCAGTACTTC.

The chain carries TRBV6-5 and TRBJ1-4; a possible D gene is TRBD1 (6 bases). CDR1 MNHEY and CDR2 SVGAGI come from the germline V gene. CDR3 length: 14 amino acids. Trimming left V 0 bases short and J 7 bases short, with 9 bases between. The CDR3 reads CASSYSSRGEKLFF. As DNA, the CDR3 is TGTGCCAGCAGTTACTCATCCAGGGGTGAAAAACTGTTTTTT.

The rearrangement joins TRBV23-1 to TRBJ2-1, with D tentatively TRBD2 (6 bases). TRBV23-1 is an ORF for which the function is uncertain. This CDR3 has 13 residues. V was cut by 11 bases and J by 5 bases, with 16 bases left in between. CDR3 region: CARTGGPHNEQFF. The CDR3 nucleotides are TGCGCCCGCACCGGAGGGCCCCACAATGAGCAGTTCTTC.

The CDR3 coding sequence is TGCAGCGTTGTGTTCATGAACACTGAAGCTTTCTTT. Translating it yields CSVVFMNTEAFF. J is TRBJ1-1 and V is TRBV29-1; D is unclear. This CDR3 spans 12 amino acids. Germline lookup yields CDR1 SQVTM and CDR2 ANQGSEA. V was clipped by 4 bases and J by 0 bases, with 6 bases between them.